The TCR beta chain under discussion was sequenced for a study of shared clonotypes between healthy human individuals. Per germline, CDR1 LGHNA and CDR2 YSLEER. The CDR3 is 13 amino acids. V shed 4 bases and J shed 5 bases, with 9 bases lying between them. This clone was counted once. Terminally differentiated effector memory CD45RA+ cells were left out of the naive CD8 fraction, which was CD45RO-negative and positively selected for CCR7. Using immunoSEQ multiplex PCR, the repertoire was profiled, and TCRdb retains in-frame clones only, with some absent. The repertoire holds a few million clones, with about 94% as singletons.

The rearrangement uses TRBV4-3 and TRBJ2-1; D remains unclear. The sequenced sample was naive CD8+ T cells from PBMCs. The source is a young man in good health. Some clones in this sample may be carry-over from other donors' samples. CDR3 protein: CASSLSRNNEQFF. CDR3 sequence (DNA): TGCGCCAGCAGCCTATCTAGGAACAATGAGCAGTTCTTC.